This entry describes one T cell receptor (beta chain). It lacks a known antigen. Nothing much larger sits one base from this clone, and base qualities are not available. Receptors were amplified or captured by the immunoSEQ multiplex PCR assay. TCRdb provides this immuneACCESS table in a form limited to in-frame rearrangements. Some clones are lacking; in checked studies, under half of them reflect an unresolved V gene, and why the rest are absent is not known. The sample data list roughly 89,000 clones, and approximately 92% of these were observed just once. The top ten hold over 3.5% of the sample. The sample is drawn from a study of T cell changes during pregnancy in multiple sclerosis (dated by TCRdb to between 2018 and 2021). The study in broad terms: In women with multiple sclerosis, the researchers looked at how the T cell repertoire shifted as pregnancy progressed.

Taken from the germline V gene, the CDR1 and CDR2 loops are SGDLS and YYNGEE. Taken from cysteine to phenylalanine, the CDR3 has 16 residues. The only DNA kept is the CDR3, 48 bases in frame from the first base. Relative to germline, V is 0 bases shorter and J is 0 bases shorter, with 10 bases between their ends. Sequences were derived from peripheral blood, sampled in the first trimester of pregnancy. The TCR sequence derives from a female donor with multiple sclerosis, enrolled in a pregnancy study. The rearrangement joined TRBV9 to TRBJ2-1; the D gene cannot be resolved reliably. The CDR3 reads CASSVGGSSSYNEQFF. The DNA reads as follows: TGTGCCAGCAGCGTAGGTGGTTCGAGCTCCTACAATGAGCAGTTCTTC.